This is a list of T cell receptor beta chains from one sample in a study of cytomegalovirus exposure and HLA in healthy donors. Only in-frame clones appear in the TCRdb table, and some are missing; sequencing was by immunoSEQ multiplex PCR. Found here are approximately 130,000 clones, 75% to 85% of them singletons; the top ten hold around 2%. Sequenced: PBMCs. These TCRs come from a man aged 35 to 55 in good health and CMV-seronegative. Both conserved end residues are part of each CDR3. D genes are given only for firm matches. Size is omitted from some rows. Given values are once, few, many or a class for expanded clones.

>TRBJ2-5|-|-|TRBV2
CASSFARQYF
TGTGCCAGCAGTTTCGCGCGGCAGTACTTC
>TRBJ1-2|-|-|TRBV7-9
CSSGGDYGYTF
TGTTCCAGCGGGGGCGACTATGGCTACACCTTC
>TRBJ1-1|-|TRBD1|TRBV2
CASGRGAEAFF
TGTGCCAGCGGCAGGGGGGCAGAAGCTTTCTTT
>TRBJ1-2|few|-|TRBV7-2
CASSLRKTGNYGYTF
TGTGCCAGCAGCTTAAGGAAGACGGGGAACTATGGCTACACCTTC
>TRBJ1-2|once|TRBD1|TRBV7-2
CASSSGTGGYGYTF
TGTGCCAGCAGCTCCGGGACAGGTGGATATGGCTACACCTTC
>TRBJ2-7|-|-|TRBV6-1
CASSVRDTSYEQYF
TGTGCCAGTAGTGTCCGGGACACATCATACGAGCAGTACTTC
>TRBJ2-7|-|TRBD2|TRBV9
CASSVGGTTDEQYF
TGTGCCAGCAGCGTGGGGGGGACTACCGACGAGCAGTACTTC
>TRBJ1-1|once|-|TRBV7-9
CSIANTEAFF
TGCAGTATAGCGAACACTGAAGCTTTCTTT
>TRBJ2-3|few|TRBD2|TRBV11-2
CASSLMGLVTDTQYF
TGTGCCAGCAGCCTTATGGGACTAGTGACAGATACGCAGTATTTT
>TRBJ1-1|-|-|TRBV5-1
CASSPGGGNTEAFF
TGCGCCAGCAGCCCGGGGGGAGGGAACACTGAAGCTTTCTTT
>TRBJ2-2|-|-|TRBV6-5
CASSYSSNTGELFF
TGTGCCAGCAGTTACTCATCTAACACCGGGGAGCTGTTTTTT
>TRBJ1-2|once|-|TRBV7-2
CASSLAWGGAGGGYTF
TGTGCCAGCAGCTTAGCGTGGGGGGGCGCGGGGGGTGGCTACACCTTC
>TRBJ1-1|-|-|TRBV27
CASSLSIRGGTEAFF
TGTGCCAGCAGTTTATCGATAAGGGGGGGCACTGAAGCTTTCTTT
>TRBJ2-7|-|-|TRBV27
CASRGTGFHEQYF
TGTGCCAGCAGGGGCACAGGGTTCCACGAGCAGTACTTC
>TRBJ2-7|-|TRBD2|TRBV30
CAWSVSGGGYEQYF
TGTGCCTGGAGTGTATCGGGGGGGGGCTACGAGCAGTACTTC
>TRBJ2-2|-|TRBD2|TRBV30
CAWSDIGTSGGRELFF
TGTGCCTGGAGTGATATCGGGACTAGCGGGGGCAGGGAGCTGTTTTTT
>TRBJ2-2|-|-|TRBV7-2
CASSLAGAGRNTGELFF
TGTGCCAGCAGCTTAGCAGGTGCAGGAAGGAACACCGGGGAGCTGTTTTTT
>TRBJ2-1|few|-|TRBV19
CASSADRSSYNEQFF
TGTGCCAGTAGTGCTGACAGGAGCTCCTACAATGAGCAGTTCTTC
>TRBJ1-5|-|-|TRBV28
CASRSMGGVNQPQHF
TGTGCCAGCAGATCGATGGGGGGGGTCAATCAGCCCCAGCATTTT
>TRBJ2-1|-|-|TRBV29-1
CSVGLASPDNEQFF
TGCAGCGTTGGTTTGGCTAGCCCGGACAATGAGCAGTTCTTC
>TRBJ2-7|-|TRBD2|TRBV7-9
CASSFGRGDEQYF
TGTGCCAGCAGCTTTGGGCGGGGGGACGAGCAGTACTTC
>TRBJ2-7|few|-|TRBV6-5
CASSYSTGYEQYF
TGTGCCAGCAGTTACTCTACGGGATACGAGCAGTACTTC
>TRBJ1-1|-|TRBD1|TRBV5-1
CASSFGTDTEAFF
TGCGCCAGCAGCTTTGGGACAGACACTGAAGCTTTCTTT
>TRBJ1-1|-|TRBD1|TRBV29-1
CSAGTGGGYAEAFF
TGCAGCGCCGGGACAGGGGGCGGGTACGCTGAAGCTTTCTTT
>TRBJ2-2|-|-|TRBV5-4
CASSLDRAGWTGELFF
TGTGCCAGCAGCTTGGATCGGGCAGGGTGGACCGGGGAGCTGTTTTTT
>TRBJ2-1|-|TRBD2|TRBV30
CAWSKPRLAGRPNEQFF
TGTGCCTGGAGTAAACCACGACTAGCGGGTCGACCCAATGAGCAGTTCTTC
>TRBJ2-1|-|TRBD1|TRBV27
CASSPRDRGRGSYNEQFF
TGTGCCAGCAGCCCCCGGGACAGGGGGCGGGGATCCTACAATGAGCAGTTCTTC
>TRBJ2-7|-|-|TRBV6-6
CASSPRQYRYEQYF
TGTGCCAGCAGTCCCCGACAGTATCGCTACGAGCAGTACTTC
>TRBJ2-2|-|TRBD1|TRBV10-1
CASSSGTGAGELFF
TGCGCCAGCAGTTCCGGGACAGGGGCCGGGGAGCTGTTTTTT
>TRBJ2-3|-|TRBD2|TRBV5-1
CASSSLLLAGLTDTQYF
TGCGCCAGCAGTTCCCTCCTACTAGCGGGGCTCACAGATACGCAGTATTTT
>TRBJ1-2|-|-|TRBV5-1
CASSLGRDLYGYTF
TGCGCCAGCAGCTTGGGACGGGATCTCTATGGCTACACCTTC
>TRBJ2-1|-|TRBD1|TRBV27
CASRRTGLFSYNEQFF
TGTGCCAGCAGGAGGACAGGTTTATTCTCCTACAATGAGCAGTTCTTC
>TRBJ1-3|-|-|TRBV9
CASSVGANSGNTIYF
TGTGCCAGCAGCGTAGGGGCCAACTCTGGAAACACCATATATTTT
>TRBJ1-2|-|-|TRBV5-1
CASSLSDSTNYGYTF
TGCGCCAGCAGCTTGAGTGACAGTACTAACTATGGCTACACCTTC
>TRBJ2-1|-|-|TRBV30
CAWSPGLTFDEQFF
TGTGCCTGGAGCCCAGGCCTCACTTTCGATGAGCAGTTCTTC
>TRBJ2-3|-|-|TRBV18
CASSPLDSTDTQYF
TGTGCCAGCTCACCCTTAGACTCCACAGATACGCAGTATTTT
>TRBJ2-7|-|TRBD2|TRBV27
CASRPGLAGYEQYF
TGTGCCAGCAGACCGGGACTAGCGGGATACGAGCAGTACTTC
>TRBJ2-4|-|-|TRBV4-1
CASSQPLTARAKNIQYF
TGCGCCAGCAGCCAACCCTTGACAGCCCGGGCCAAAAACATTCAGTACTTC
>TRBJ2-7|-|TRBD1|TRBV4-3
CASSQDGTGSEQYF
TGCGCCAGCAGCCAAGATGGGACAGGCAGCGAGCAGTACTTC
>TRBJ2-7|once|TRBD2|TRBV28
CASRTGTTGSYEQYF
TGTGCCAGCAGGACGGGGACTACCGGCTCCTACGAGCAGTACTTC
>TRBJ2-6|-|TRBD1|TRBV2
CASSETGQGGSGANVLTF
TGTGCCAGCAGTGAAACGGGACAGGGCGGCTCTGGGGCCAACGTCCTGACTTTC
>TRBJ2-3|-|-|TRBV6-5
CASSYSVLRTDTQYF
TGTGCCAGCAGTTACTCTGTACTACGCACAGATACGCAGTATTTT
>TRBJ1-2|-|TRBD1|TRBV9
CASSAHSTGGNYGYTF
TGTGCCAGCAGCGCCCACTCGACAGGGGGTAACTATGGCTACACCTTC
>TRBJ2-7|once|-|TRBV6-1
CASRGEVYYEQYF
TGTGCCAGCAGAGGGGAGGTTTACTACGAGCAGTACTTC
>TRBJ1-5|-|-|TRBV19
CASSTLPLAGTQPQHF
TGTGCCAGTAGTACCCTGCCCTTGGCAGGCACTCAGCCCCAGCATTTT
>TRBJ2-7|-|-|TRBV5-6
CASSLLGSPYEQYF
TGTGCCAGCAGCTTGCTTGGCAGTCCCTACGAGCAGTACTTC